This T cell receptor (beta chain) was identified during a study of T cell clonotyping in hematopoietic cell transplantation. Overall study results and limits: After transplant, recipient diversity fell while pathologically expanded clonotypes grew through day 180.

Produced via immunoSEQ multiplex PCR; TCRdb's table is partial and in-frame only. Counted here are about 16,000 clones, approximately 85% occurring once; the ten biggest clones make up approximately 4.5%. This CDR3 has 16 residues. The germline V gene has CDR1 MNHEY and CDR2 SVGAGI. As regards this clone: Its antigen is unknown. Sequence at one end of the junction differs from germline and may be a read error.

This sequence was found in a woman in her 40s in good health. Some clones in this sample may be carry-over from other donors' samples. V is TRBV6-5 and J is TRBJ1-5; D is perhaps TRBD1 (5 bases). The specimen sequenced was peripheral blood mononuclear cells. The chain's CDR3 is CASSYSISGGNQPQHF. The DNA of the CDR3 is TGCGCCAGCAGTTACTCGATATCGGGGGGCAATCAGCCCCAGCATTTT.